This T cell receptor (beta chain) was sequenced during a study of radiation and T cells in renal cell carcinoma. Study results and limitations: Top 100 clonotypes averaged about 50% in irradiated versus around 45% in nephrectomy-only tumors. Compared with controls, irradiated tumors had more, larger dominant CDR3 motifs.

The method was immunoSEQ multiplex PCR; TCRdb's version includes in-frame clones alone and lacks a portion of them. The repertoire holds 15,000 or so clones, with approximately 50% as singletons. Treatment meaning: treatment-naive control, cytoreductive nephrectomy. Germline lookup yields CDR1 SGHDT and CDR2 YYEEEE. This CDR3 has 14 amino acids. Trimming took off 0 bases at V and 0 bases at J, with 6 bases between the two ends. With regard to this clone: Its specificity is not known.

This material consisted of tumor tissue, taken from a patient whose treatment was nephrectomy without radiotherapy. The V gene is TRBV5-6, the J gene TRBJ1-2; D unclear. The sequence was obtained from a man aged 50 to 59 with renal cell carcinoma. CDR3: CASSLGSPNYGYTF. CDR3 bases: TGTGCCAGCAGCTTGGGGAGTCCTAACTATGGCTACACCTTC. Full variable domain (missing parts from reference TRBV5-6 and TRBJ1-2): DAGVTQSPTHLIKTRGQQVTLRCSPKSGHDTVSWYQQALGQGPQFIFQYYEEEERQRGNFPDRFSGHQFPNYSSELNVNALLLGDSALYLCASSLGSPNYGYTFGSGTRLTVV.